What follows describes a single TCR beta chain. Its antigen is as yet unknown. The data are from a study of T cell responses to AZD1222 COVID-19 vaccine. For the study at large: Second-dose timings of about 4 or about 12 weeks were pooled. Study-wide results and limits: Nearly half of spike-specific TCRs reportedly target variant regions that are unmutated in the B.1.351 and B.1.1.7 variants. A mostly white British donor set with more females was recruited, and clonal diversity was possibly underestimated. Across the whole spike, CD4 TCRs peaked at regions 160-218 and 743-854.

Germline CDR1 and CDR2: SGHTA and FQGNSA. V was cut by 5 bases and J by 1 base, with 18 bases left in between. CDR3 length equals 17 residues. Sequencing was performed with immunoSEQ multiplex PCR; in TCRdb, only in-frame clones are kept and a portion is missing. The sample carries about 150,000 clones, under 95% recorded once. Specimen: peripheral blood, collected on day 0 of AZD1222 vaccination. The clonotype was recovered from an adult in good health. The V call is TRBV7-2, the J call TRBJ2-1; TRBD2 is a possible D gene (5 bases). The CDR3: CASSLFSRGASYNEQFF. DNA of the CDR3: TGTGCCAGCAGCCTTTTCTCTCGGGGAGCATCCTACAATGAGCAGTTCTTC.